This passage covers 3 T cell receptor beta chains from one sample sequenced in a study of blood T cell repertoires in COVID-19. Measured with immunoSEQ multiplex PCR; TCRdb has only the in-frame clones, and not every one. The sample lists approximately 130,000 clones; more than 80% were seen once. Sequenced sample: peripheral blood. The source of these receptors is a human donor in a cohort sampled during active COVID-19.

The rearrangement uses TRBV12-3 or TRBV12-4 and TRBJ2-7; 8 nucleotides line up with TRBD2. The CDR3 sequence is 11 residues long. The trim removed 8 bases at V and 6 bases at J, leaving 3 bases unmatched. CDR3 DNA: TGTGCCAGCGCCGCGGGGGGCGAGCAGTACGTC. Amino acids: CASAAGGEQYV.

This clone was seen just once. The chain employs TRBV19 and TRBJ2-2; possibly TRBD1 for D (5 bases). Germline V CDR1 and CDR2: LNHDA, SQIVND (reference sequence). The CDR3 is made up of 12 amino acids. Trimming shortened V by 5 bases and J by 4 bases, and 5 bases separated the two germline ends. CDR3 loop: CASSQGTGELFF. In DNA, the CDR3 is TGTGCCAGTAGTCAGGGCACCGGGGAGCTGTTTTTT.

This chain connects TRBV7-2 to TRBJ2-5; 12 nucleotides align to TRBD2. Per germline, CDR1 SGHTA and CDR2 FQGNSA. The CDR3 spans 15 residues. The ends lost 3 bases at V and 2 bases at J; junction bases unmatched: 1. The CDR3 reads CASSLTSGSQETQYF. The CDR3 nucleotides read TGTGCCAGCAGCTTGACTAGCGGGAGTCAAGAGACCCAGTACTTC.